This T cell receptor (beta chain) was recorded in a study of technical replicates of blood from a handful of donors. In its sample, this clone was seen once. Profiling relied on immunoSEQ multiplex PCR, and the TCRdb table lists in-frame clones only, not all of them. The table records 75,000 to 100,000 clones, about 90% of them present only once. The ends were cut back, 6 bases at V and 5 bases at J, with 17 bases in the middle. Looked up from germline, CDR1 is MNHEY and CDR2 is SMNVEV (reference sequence). The CDR3 runs 14 residues. The chain employs TRBV27 and TRBJ2-7; no clear D. The clonotype comes from a human donor in good health. The source material was T cells isolated from PBMCs. For the CDR3, the DNA is TGTGCCAGCAGGCCCCGATTGGCAGTCCACGAGCAGTACTTC. Protein: CASRPRLAVHEQYF.